The 29 T cell receptor beta chains in this list originate from one sample, sequenced in a study of T cells expressing NK-cell markers. TCRdb re-called the 5' RACE reads, yielding one record per CDR3 amino acid sequence without DNA. The sample's table shows approximately 150,000 distinct CDR3 sequences. The sequencing sample was made of blood T cells: a sorted CD56 or NKG2C T cell subset, CD4+ or CD8+ T cells, or bulk PBMC T cells (not recorded which). Every receptor here comes from a woman between 18 and 69 years old in good health.

J is TRBJ2-3 and V is TRBV12-3 or TRBV12-4. The CDR3 extends over 14 amino acids. CDR3 amino acids: CASSLDWGTDTQYF.

J is TRBJ2-7 and V is TRBV11-2; checking the TCRdb D call of TRBD1 is not possible without DNA. CDR1 SGHAT and CDR2 FQNNGV come from the germline V gene. The CDR3 loop spans 15 amino acids. This chain's CDR3 is CASSLESWGSYEQYF.

This chain connects TRBV29-1 to TRBJ1-1; TCRdb reports TRBD1, a call that lacks DNA to check it against. The V gene's germline CDR1 is SQVTM and CDR2 ANQGSEA. The CDR3 has 14 amino acids. CDR3: CSVIRGAGNTEAFF.

The CDR3: CASHRQAQETQYF. The genes are TRBV6-1 and TRBJ2-5; TCRdb's D call, TRBD1, is unchecked because there is no DNA. Germline CDR1 is MNHNS and CDR2 is SASEGT. The CDR3 runs to 13 residues.

The genes are TRBV5-1 and TRBJ2-3. Germline V gene lookup returns CDR1 SGHRS and CDR2 YFSETQ. This CDR3 comprises 15 residues. The CDR3 reads CASSLGSTSTDTQYF.

The rearrangement links TRBV12-3 or TRBV12-4 to TRBJ2-1; the D call of TRBD2 rests on TCRdb alone, since no DNA is present to check it. CDR3 size: 14 residues. The CDR3 loop is CASSSLGVAGEQFF.

The CDR3 loop reads CASSGISGYHTGELFF. V and J are TRBV5-1 and TRBJ2-2; checking the TCRdb D call of TRBD2 is not possible without DNA. CDR3 length equals 16 residues. Germline loops: CDR1 SGHRS, CDR2 YFSETQ.

V usage is TRBV30 and J usage is TRBJ1-1. CDR1 GTSNPN and CDR2 SVGIG come from the germline V gene (reference sequence). CDR3 length: 12 residues. CDR3 sequence: CARWRAPGEAFF.

The rearrangement uses TRBV2 and TRBJ2-7; TCRdb's assignment of TRBD1 cannot be checked, as there is no DNA. Germline loops: CDR1 SNHLY, CDR2 FYNNEI. CDR3 length: 14 residues. The CDR3 is CASSDLGAAYEQYF.

The V call is TRBV4-1, the J call TRBJ1-4. There are 14 residues in the CDR3. The germline V gene encodes CDR1 MGHRA and CDR2 YSYEKL. Here the CDR3 reads CASSQDPTNEKLFF.

V is TRBV12-3 or TRBV12-4 and J is TRBJ2-5; TCRdb calls TRBD1, which cannot be checked without DNA. CDR3 length equals 15 residues. This chain's CDR3 is CASSSPGQGRETQYF.

V is TRBV4-1 and J is TRBJ2-7; checking the TCRdb D call of TRBD2 is not possible without DNA. Germline assignment: CDR1 MGHRA and CDR2 YSYEKL. CDR3 length: 18 amino acids. This CDR3 is CASSPLERLAGGPGEQYF.

The rearrangement joins TRBV7-2 to TRBJ2-3. CDR1 is SGHTA, CDR2 FQGNSA, per germline. CDR3 length: 13 amino acids. CDR3 in amino acids: CASSLGLRNTQYF.

The chain is built from TRBV5-1 and TRBJ2-6; TCRdb returns TRBD1, unconfirmable since there is no DNA. There are 17 residues in the CDR3. Germline CDR1 is SGHRS and CDR2 is YFSETQ. This CDR3 is CASSSRQGAGGANVLTF.

The V gene is TRBV7-3, the J gene TRBJ1-2; TCRdb's D call, TRBD1, is unchecked because there is no DNA. The CDR3 runs to 13 residues. The germline V gene encodes CDR1 SGHTA and CDR2 FQGTGA. The CDR3 loop is CASSQGQDYGYTF.

The genes are TRBV28 and TRBJ2-7; checking the TCRdb D call of TRBD2 is not possible without DNA. The CDR3 extends over 14 amino acids. The germline V gene encodes CDR1 MDHEN and CDR2 SYDVKM. The CDR3 spells CASSFSSREYEQYF.

The rearrangement links TRBV2 to TRBJ2-2; lacking DNA, the TRBD1 call made by TCRdb goes unchecked. Per the germline V gene, CDR1 is SNHLY and CDR2 is FYNNEI. The CDR3 sequence is 14 residues long. The CDR3 reads CASRETGNTGELFF.

This rearrangement joins TRBV29-1 to TRBJ2-7; the D gene TCRdb calls, TRBD1, cannot be checked with no DNA. CDR3 length: 13 residues. CDR1 is SQVTM and CDR2 is ANQGSEA in the germline V gene. The CDR3: CSVGLTGSYEQYF.

This chain joins TRBV7-3 and TRBJ2-7; TCRdb names TRBD1, which stays unverified in the absence of DNA. CDR3 length: 13 residues. Germline V gene sequence: CDR1 SGHTA, CDR2 FQGTGA. The CDR3 is CASSLRDSYEQYF.

The chain links TRBV12-3 or TRBV12-4 to TRBJ1-2. The CDR3 totals 14 residues. The CDR3 loop is CASSLGRQSYGYTF.

The chain carries TRBV7-8 and TRBJ2-5; checking the TCRdb D call of TRBD2 is not possible without DNA. Germline-derived CDR1 and CDR2 are SGHVS and FQNEAQ. The CDR3 runs 15 residues. The CDR3 region is CASRTTGGLQETQYF.

The rearrangement links TRBV7-2 to TRBJ2-7. The germline gives CDR1 SGHTA, CDR2 FQGNSA. The CDR3 is made up of 14 amino acids. CDR3 residues: CASSLKAIQNEQYF.

This chain joins TRBV2 and TRBJ2-5; TCRdb gives TRBD2 as the D gene, but with no DNA this cannot be confirmed. CDR3 length: 15 amino acids. The V gene's germline CDR1 is SNHLY and CDR2 FYNNEI. This chain's CDR3 is CASSERAQRVETQYF.

This rearrangement joins TRBV20-1 to TRBJ2-7; with no DNA, the TCRdb D assignment of TRBD1 cannot be verified. The germline gives CDR1 DFQATT, CDR2 SNEGSKA (reference sequence). The CDR3 covers 14 residues. Here the CDR3 reads CSASPGSPLDEQYF.

This chain uses TRBV18 with TRBJ2-7; TCRdb's assignment of TRBD1 cannot be checked, as there is no DNA. The CDR3 has 13 residues. CDR1 is KGHSH, CDR2 LQKENI, per germline. This CDR3 reads CASSLLDRYEQYF. Full variable domain (outside the CDR3, taken from reference TRBV18 and TRBJ2-7): NAGVMQNPRHLVRRRGQEARLRCSPMKGHSHVYWYRQLPEEGLKFMVYLQKENIIDESGMPKERFSAEFPKEGPSILRIQQVVRGDSAAYFCASSLLDRYEQYFGPGTRLTVT.

The chain links TRBV4-1 to TRBJ2-4; TCRdb's assignment of TRBD1 cannot be checked, as there is no DNA. The CDR3 is 13 amino acids. CDR1 and CDR2 from the germline V gene are MGHRA and YSYEKL. The CDR3 sequence: CASSRQGTDIQYF.

This chain connects TRBV6-2 or TRBV6-3 to TRBJ1-1. Germline V gives CDR1 MNHEY, CDR2 SVGEGT. The CDR3 length is 12 residues. CDR3 sequence reads: CASSWGSTEAFF.

This rearrangement joins TRBV9 to TRBJ1-2; as DNA is missing, the TRBD1 call by TCRdb cannot be tested. Per the germline V gene, CDR1 is SGDLS and CDR2 is YYNGEE. This CDR3 contains 13 residues. The CDR3 reads CASSADRSYGYTF.

The chain recombines TRBV12-3 or TRBV12-4 with TRBJ1-2; the D call of TRBD1 rests on TCRdb alone, since no DNA is present to check it. CDR3 length equals 15 residues. The CDR3 spells CASSLRVTGSHGYTF.